These 22 T cell receptor beta chains came from one sample sequenced in a study of blood T cell repertoires in COVID-19. Libraries were prepared by immunoSEQ multiplex PCR; TCRdb keeps only in-frame clonotypes and omits some of them. This sample has roughly 51,000 clones, with about nine tenths found just once. The sample consisted of peripheral blood. The origin of the receptors is a woman in her fifties or sixties with active or convalescent COVID-19.

The V gene is TRBV2, the J gene TRBJ2-1; 7 bases match TRBD2. Germline CDR1 is SNHLY and CDR2 is FYNNEI. The CDR3 totals 16 residues. The V and J ends lost 3 bases and 1 base, in that order; junction bases with no gene match: 6. Here the CDR3 DNA reads TGTGCCAGCAGTGAGTCTGCGGGAGTATCCTACAATGAGCAGTTCTTC. It specifies CASSESAGVSYNEQFF.

The rearrangement uses TRBV6-5 and TRBJ2-1, with TRBD1 identical over 11 bases. V lost 6 bases, J lost 3 bases, and 4 bases stayed unmatched. CDR1 is MNHEY and CDR2 is SVGAGI in the germline V gene. The CDR3 covers 15 residues. In DNA form, the CDR3 reads TGTGCCAGCAGCGGACAGGGGGCCTTCTACAATGAGCAGTTCTTC. Amino acids: CASSGQGAFYNEQFF.

The chain is built from TRBV3-1 (or the pseudogene TRBV3-2) and TRBJ2-1; TRBD2 matches at 13 bases. In germline, CDR1 is LGHDT, CDR2 YNNKEL (reference sequence). This CDR3 region has 18 residues. Unmatched junction bases numbered 10, after V lost 0 bases and J lost 8 bases. The CDR3 DNA reads as TGTGCCAGCAGCCAAGATGCCCGACTAGCGGGGGGCTCTGATGAGCAGTTCTTC. Protein product: CASSQDARLAGGSDEQFF.

The V gene is TRBV11-2, the J gene TRBJ2-2; TRBD2 is a possible D gene (5 bases). The germline CDR1 and CDR2 sequences are SGHAT and FQNNGV. This CDR3 region has 13 residues. V was pared by 2 bases and J by 5 bases, with 6 bases between. The CDR3 DNA sequence: TGTGCCAGCAGCTTAAGAGGGACCGGGGAGCTGTTTTTT. Translation gives CASSLRGTGELFF.

The V and J genes are TRBV18 and TRBJ2-3; 7 bases fit TRBD2. Trimming took 3 bases from V and 1 from J; bases not matched to a gene: 7. Germline CDR1 and CDR2: KGHSH and LQKENI. The CDR3 has 16 residues. CDR3 nucleotides: TGTGCCAGCTCACCGTTCTCTAGCGGAGGCACAGATACGCAGTATTTT. It is translated as CASSPFSSGGTDTQYF.

CDR3 DNA sequence: TGTGCCAGCAGCCTTCTGCCCGGACAGGGAGATTCACCCCTCCACTTT. The encoded protein is CASSLLPGQGDSPLHF. The chain has TRBV28 and TRBJ1-6; 8 bases agree with TRBD1. This CDR3 is 16 amino acids long. V lost 6 bases and J lost 8; bases outside the gene matches: 12. Germline CDR1 is MDHEN and CDR2 is SYDVKM.

The count of this clone is one. The chain carries TRBV7-9 and TRBJ1-5, with 8 bases identical to TRBD1. The germline V gene has CDR1 SEHNR and CDR2 FQNEAQ (reference sequence). The CDR3 sequence is 17 residues long. V dropped 2 bases and J dropped 1; count of bases not matched to a gene: 7. The CDR3 sequence is CASSLWAGGASNQPQHF. CDR3 sequence (DNA): TGTGCCAGCAGCTTATGGGCAGGGGGCGCGAGCAATCAGCCCCAGCATTTT.

The rearrangement joins TRBV6-5 to TRBJ2-1, with 8 bases lining up with TRBD2. This CDR3 has 13 amino acids. The V gene end was trimmed by 8 bases and the J gene end by 2 bases; junction bases not matched to a gene: 2. Germline assignment: CDR1 MNHEY and CDR2 SVGAGI. For the CDR3, the DNA is TGTGCCAGCGTAGCGGGAACCTACAATGAGCAGTTCTTC. Protein sequence: CASVAGTYNEQFF.

V gene TRBV27 combines with J gene TRBJ1-1, with TRBD1 matching over 8 bases. Germline CDR1 reads MNHEY; CDR2 reads SMNVEV (reference sequence). The CDR3 loop spans 13 amino acids. V lost 4 bases, J lost 6 bases, and 4 bases stayed unmatched. CDR3 in amino acids: CASSSGGSAEAFF. The CDR3 bases are TGTGCCAGCAGTTCAGGGGGCTCCGCTGAAGCTTTCTTT.

V usage is TRBV6-2 or TRBV6-3 and J usage is TRBJ2-3, with D perhaps matching TRBD2 (5 bases). The CDR3 loop spans 13 amino acids. V lost 6 bases, J lost 8 bases, and 15 bases lay in between. Germline V CDR1 and CDR2: MNHEY, SVGEGT. CDR3 residues: CASSLSSFSTQYF. The DNA for the CDR3 is TGTGCCAGCAGCCTCTCTAGCTTCAGTACGCAGTATTTT.

The V gene is TRBV28, the J gene TRBJ2-4; D is possibly TRBD1 (5 bases). Trimming left V 7 bases short and J 10 bases short, with 11 bases between. The V gene's germline CDR1 is MDHEN and CDR2 SYDVKM. CDR3 length: 11 residues. CDR3 residues: CASTLKGIQYF. The CDR3 region has the DNA TGTGCCAGCACGCTCAAGGGGATTCAGTACTTC.

The DNA for the CDR3 is TGCGCCAGCAGCTTGGGGGCCACAGCGGGCCAAGAGACCCAGTACTTC. Translated: CASSLGATAGQETQYF. The chain carries TRBV5-1 and TRBJ2-5; possibly TRBD2 for D (6 bases). This CDR3 has 16 residues. The germline gives CDR1 SGHRS, CDR2 YFSETQ. Trimming took off 0 bases at V and 1 base at J, with 13 bases between the two ends.

The J gene is TRBJ1-2, the V gene TRBV3-1 (or the pseudogene TRBV3-2); 7 bases are shared with TRBD1. V dropped 0 bases and J dropped 2; count of bases not matched to a gene: 0. CDR3 length: 14 amino acids. Germline CDR1 is LGHDT and CDR2 is YNNKEL (reference sequence). In DNA, the CDR3 is TGTGCCAGCAGCCAAGACAGGGGGAACTATGGCTACACCTTC. Its protein product is CASSQDRGNYGYTF.

The V gene is TRBV18, the J gene TRBJ1-3; TRBD1 matches 7 bases. Germline CDR1 is KGHSH and CDR2 is LQKENI. The junction had 3 bases not matched to a gene; V was cut back by 4 bases and J by 0 bases. The CDR3 runs to 15 residues. The CDR3 DNA reads as TGTGCCAGCTCACGACAGGGACCCTCTGGAAACACCATATATTTT. It yields the protein CASSRQGPSGNTIYF.

The CDR3 coding sequence is TGTGCCAGCAGTGAAAGGCAGGGGGCGAGCTATGGCTACACCTTC. Protein sequence: CASSERQGASYGYTF. The rearrangement joins TRBV2 to TRBJ1-2; 8 nucleotides match TRBD1. Germline V gene sequence: CDR1 SNHLY, CDR2 FYNNEI. J gave up 4 bases and V 2 bases, and 6 bases lay outside the gene matches. CDR3 length: 15 amino acids.

The genes are TRBV7-9 and TRBJ1-1, with D unresolved. Germline V gives CDR1 SEHNR, CDR2 FQNEAQ (reference sequence). V dropped 3 bases and J dropped 4 bases, with 6 bases sitting between them. The length of the CDR3 is 12 residues. The CDR3 nucleotides are TGTGCCAGCAGCTTTTCGGGCACTGAAGCTTTCTTT. This sequence encodes CASSFSGTEAFF.

V and J are TRBV4-2 and TRBJ2-5; 7 nucleotides agree with TRBD2. Germline CDR1 is LGHNA and CDR2 is YNFKEQ. CDR3 length: 17 amino acids. V shed 0 bases and J 7 bases; nucleotides not matched to a gene: 14. This CDR3 is CASSQDGTGGDVATQYF. The CDR3 coding sequence is TGTGCCAGCAGCCAAGACGGTACGGGAGGTGATGTCGCGACCCAGTACTTC.

The chain uses TRBV5-1 and TRBJ1-4, with a possible D match to TRBD1 (6 bases). The CDR3 consists of 14 residues. Between the trimmed V and J ends, which lost 1 base and 7 bases, there was a span of 11 bases. Germline CDR1 SGHRS, CDR2 YFSETQ. The CDR3 region has the DNA TGCGCCAGCAGCTTGAGGACAGTGGGTGAAAAACTGTTTTTT. This sequence encodes CASSLRTVGEKLFF. The full variable domain, in which reference TRBV5-1 and TRBJ1-4 provide the parts outside the CDR3, is KAGVTQTPRYLIKTRGQQVTLSCSPISGHRSVSWYQQTPGQGLQFLFEYFSETQRNKGNFPGRFSGRQFSNSRSEMNVSTLELGDSALYLCASSLRTVGEKLFFGSGTQLSVL.

The table lists this clone with a few counts. The CDR3 is CASSLSGRSYEQYF. DNA for the CDR3: TGTGCCAGCAGCTTGTCTGGGAGGTCCTACGAGCAGTACTTC. The chain uses TRBV11-2 and TRBJ2-7, with D possibly matching TRBD2 (6 bases). The germline gives CDR1 SGHAT, CDR2 FQNNGV. V was cut by 3 bases and J by 1 base, with 10 bases left in between. This CDR3 comprises 14 residues.

This clone was recorded only once. The chain carries TRBV11-2 and TRBJ2-3; TRBD2 agrees at 8 bases. The V gene end was trimmed by 5 bases and the J gene end by 4 bases; junction bases not matched to a gene: 5. The germline V gene has CDR1 SGHAT and CDR2 FQNNGV. This CDR3 has 14 residues. The CDR3 coding sequence is TGTGCCAGCAGCCCCGGGACTAGATCAGATACGCAGTATTTT. Its translation is CASSPGTRSDTQYF.

V and J are TRBV15 and TRBJ2-3, with TRBD2 as a possible D gene (6 bases). Germline V gene lookup returns CDR1 LNHNV and CDR2 YYDKDF (reference sequence). This CDR3 spans 13 amino acids. Trimming shortened V by 1 base and J by 7 bases, and 9 bases separated the two germline ends. CDR3 sequence reads: CATSRVAGNTQYF. CDR3 coding DNA: TGTGCCACCAGCAGAGTCGCGGGAAATACGCAGTATTTT.

V gene TRBV4-2 combines with J gene TRBJ2-4; 11 bases are a match to TRBD1. V gave up 4 bases and J gave up 8 bases; unmatched junction bases: 4. The CDR3 loop spans 14 amino acids. CDR1 and CDR2 from the germline V gene are LGHNA and YNFKEQ. The CDR3, as DNA: TGTGCCAGCAGCCCGGGGACAGGGGGTTACATTCAGTACTTC. It codes for CASSPGTGGYIQYF.